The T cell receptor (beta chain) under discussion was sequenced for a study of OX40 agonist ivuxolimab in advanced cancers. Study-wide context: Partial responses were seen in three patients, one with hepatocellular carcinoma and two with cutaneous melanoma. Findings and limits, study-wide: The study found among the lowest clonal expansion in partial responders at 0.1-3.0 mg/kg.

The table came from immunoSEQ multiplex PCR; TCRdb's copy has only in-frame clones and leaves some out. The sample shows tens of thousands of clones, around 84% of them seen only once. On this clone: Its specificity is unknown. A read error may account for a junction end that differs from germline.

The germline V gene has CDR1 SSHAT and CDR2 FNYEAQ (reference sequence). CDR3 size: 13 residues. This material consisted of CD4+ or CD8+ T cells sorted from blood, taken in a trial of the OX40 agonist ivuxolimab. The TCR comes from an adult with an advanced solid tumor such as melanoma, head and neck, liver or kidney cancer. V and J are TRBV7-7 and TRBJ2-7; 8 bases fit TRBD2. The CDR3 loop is CASSSSGSGEQYF. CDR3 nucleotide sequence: TGTGCTAGCAGCTCCAGCGGGAGTGGCGAGCAGTACTTC. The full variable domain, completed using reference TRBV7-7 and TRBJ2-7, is GAGVSQSPRYKVTKRGQDVTLRCDPISSHATLYWYQQALGQGPEFLTYFNYEAQPDKSGLPSDRFSAERPEGSISTLTIQRTEQRDSAMYRCASSSSGSGEQYFGPGTRLTVT.